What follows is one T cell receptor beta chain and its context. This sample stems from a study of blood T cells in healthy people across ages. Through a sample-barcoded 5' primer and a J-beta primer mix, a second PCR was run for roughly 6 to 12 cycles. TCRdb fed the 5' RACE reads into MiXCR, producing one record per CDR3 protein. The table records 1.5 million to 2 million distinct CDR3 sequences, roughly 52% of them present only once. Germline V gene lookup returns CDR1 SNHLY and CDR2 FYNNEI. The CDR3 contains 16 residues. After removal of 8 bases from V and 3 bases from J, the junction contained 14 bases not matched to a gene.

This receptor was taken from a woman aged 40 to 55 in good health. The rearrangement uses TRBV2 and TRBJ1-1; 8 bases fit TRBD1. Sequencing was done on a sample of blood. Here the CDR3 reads CASAGLETGEYTEAFF. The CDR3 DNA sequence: TGTGCCAGCGCAGGTCTCGAGACAGGGGAGTACACTGAAGCTTTCTTT.